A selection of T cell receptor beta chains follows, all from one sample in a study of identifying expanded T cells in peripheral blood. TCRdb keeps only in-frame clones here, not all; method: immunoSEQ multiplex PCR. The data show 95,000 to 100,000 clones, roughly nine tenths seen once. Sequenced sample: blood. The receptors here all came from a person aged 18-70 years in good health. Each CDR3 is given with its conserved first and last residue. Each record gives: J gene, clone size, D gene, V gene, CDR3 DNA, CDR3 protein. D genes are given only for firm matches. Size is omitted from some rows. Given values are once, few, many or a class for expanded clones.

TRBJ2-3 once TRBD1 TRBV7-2 TGTGCCAGCAGCCAGGGGGCTTTGGCGGGTGGGGGTACGCAGTATTTT CASSQGALAGGGTQYF
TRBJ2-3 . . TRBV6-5 TGTGCCAGCAGCCCACTCAGGGGCGGCACAGATACGCAGTATTTT CASSPLRGGTDTQYF
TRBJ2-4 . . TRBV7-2 TGTGCCAGCAGCGAGTCCACCCGCCAGTGGAACATTCAGTACTTC CASSESTRQWNIQYF
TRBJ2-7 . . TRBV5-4 TGTGCCAGCAGCTTGGGCGTTTCGGGCGAGCAGTACTTC CASSLGVSGEQYF
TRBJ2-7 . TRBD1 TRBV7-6 TGTGCCAGCAGCTTAGAGACAGGGGGCGAGCAGTACTTC CASSLETGGEQYF
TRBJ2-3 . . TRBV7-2 TGTGCCAGCAGCTCGGCTTTCAGCGAACATACGCAGTATTTT CASSSAFSEHTQYF
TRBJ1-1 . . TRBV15 TGTGCCACCAGCAGAGTAGGTCGCGGGACAAGAGCTTTCTTT CATSRVGRGTRAFF
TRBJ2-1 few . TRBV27 TGTGCCAGCAGTTCCGAGGTAGCGACCTACAATGAGCAGTTCTTC CASSSEVATYNEQFF
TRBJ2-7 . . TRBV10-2 TGCGCCAGCAGTGAGTTTGTCGGACAGAACTCCTACGAGCAGTACTTC CASSEFVGQNSYEQYF
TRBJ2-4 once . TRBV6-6 TGTGCCAGCAGGATGGAACTAGCCAAAAACATTCAGTACTTC CASRMELAKNIQYF
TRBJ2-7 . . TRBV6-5 TGTGCCAGCAGTTACTCGAAGGGGGGGACCTACGAGCAGTACTTC CASSYSKGGTYEQYF
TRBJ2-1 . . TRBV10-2 TGCGCCAGCAGGGGGAGGGGGCAGTCCAATGAGCAGTTCTTC CASRGRGQSNEQFF
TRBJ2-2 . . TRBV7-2 TGTGCCAGCAGCCCGTTTTCGTACGGGGAGCTGTTTTTT CASSPFSYGELFF
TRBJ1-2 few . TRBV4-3 TGCGCCAGCAGCCATAGGATAGGGGGTTGGCGTGGCTACACCTTC CASSHRIGGWRGYTF
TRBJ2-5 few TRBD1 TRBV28 TGTGCCAGCAGTAGAGGACAGGGGGCCCAAGAGACCCAGTACTTC CASSRGQGAQETQYF
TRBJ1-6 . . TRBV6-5 TGTGCCAGCAGTCCTACAGTCTCGGGGGGTTCACCCCTCCACTTT CASSPTVSGGSPLHF
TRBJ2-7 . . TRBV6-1 TGTGCCAGCAGTGAAGAAACAGGGCCGAGCTCCTACGAGCAGTACTTC CASSEETGPSSYEQYF
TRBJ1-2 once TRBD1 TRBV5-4 TGTGCCAGCAGCGTGGGACAGGAAATAATATATGGCTACACCTTC CASSVGQEIIYGYTF
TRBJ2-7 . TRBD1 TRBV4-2 TGTGCCAGCAGCCAAGATCTTGACAGGGTGGGGGAGCAGTACTTC CASSQDLDRVGEQYF
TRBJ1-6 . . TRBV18 TGTGCCAGCTCACCCCTAGGGGGGACCCTCCACTTT CASSPLGGTLHF
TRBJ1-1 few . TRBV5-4 TGTGCCTGTATGTGGGGGGGAAAAGACACTGAAGCTTTCTTT CACMWGGKDTEAFF
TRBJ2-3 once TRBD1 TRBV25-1 TGTGCCAGCAGTGAAAAGGCGGGACAGGGCACAGATACGCAGTATTTT CASSEKAGQGTDTQYF
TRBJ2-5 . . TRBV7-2 TGTGCCAGCAGCTTACTAGGGGCAGAGACCCAGTACTTC CASSLLGAETQYF
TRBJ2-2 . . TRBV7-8 TGTGCCGGGTTCACCGGGGAGCTGTTTTTT CAGFTGELFF
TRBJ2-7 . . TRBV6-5 TGTGCCAGCAGTTACTCGAACTACGAGCAGTACTTC CASSYSNYEQYF
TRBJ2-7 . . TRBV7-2 TGTGCCAGCAGCTTATCTCTCGGTGGGTCGGCGAGCTCCTACGAGCAGTACTTC CASSLSLGGSASSYEQYF
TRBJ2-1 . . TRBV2 TGTGCCAGCAGTGACCCGACAGGCTCCTACAATGAGCAGTTCTTC CASSDPTGSYNEQFF